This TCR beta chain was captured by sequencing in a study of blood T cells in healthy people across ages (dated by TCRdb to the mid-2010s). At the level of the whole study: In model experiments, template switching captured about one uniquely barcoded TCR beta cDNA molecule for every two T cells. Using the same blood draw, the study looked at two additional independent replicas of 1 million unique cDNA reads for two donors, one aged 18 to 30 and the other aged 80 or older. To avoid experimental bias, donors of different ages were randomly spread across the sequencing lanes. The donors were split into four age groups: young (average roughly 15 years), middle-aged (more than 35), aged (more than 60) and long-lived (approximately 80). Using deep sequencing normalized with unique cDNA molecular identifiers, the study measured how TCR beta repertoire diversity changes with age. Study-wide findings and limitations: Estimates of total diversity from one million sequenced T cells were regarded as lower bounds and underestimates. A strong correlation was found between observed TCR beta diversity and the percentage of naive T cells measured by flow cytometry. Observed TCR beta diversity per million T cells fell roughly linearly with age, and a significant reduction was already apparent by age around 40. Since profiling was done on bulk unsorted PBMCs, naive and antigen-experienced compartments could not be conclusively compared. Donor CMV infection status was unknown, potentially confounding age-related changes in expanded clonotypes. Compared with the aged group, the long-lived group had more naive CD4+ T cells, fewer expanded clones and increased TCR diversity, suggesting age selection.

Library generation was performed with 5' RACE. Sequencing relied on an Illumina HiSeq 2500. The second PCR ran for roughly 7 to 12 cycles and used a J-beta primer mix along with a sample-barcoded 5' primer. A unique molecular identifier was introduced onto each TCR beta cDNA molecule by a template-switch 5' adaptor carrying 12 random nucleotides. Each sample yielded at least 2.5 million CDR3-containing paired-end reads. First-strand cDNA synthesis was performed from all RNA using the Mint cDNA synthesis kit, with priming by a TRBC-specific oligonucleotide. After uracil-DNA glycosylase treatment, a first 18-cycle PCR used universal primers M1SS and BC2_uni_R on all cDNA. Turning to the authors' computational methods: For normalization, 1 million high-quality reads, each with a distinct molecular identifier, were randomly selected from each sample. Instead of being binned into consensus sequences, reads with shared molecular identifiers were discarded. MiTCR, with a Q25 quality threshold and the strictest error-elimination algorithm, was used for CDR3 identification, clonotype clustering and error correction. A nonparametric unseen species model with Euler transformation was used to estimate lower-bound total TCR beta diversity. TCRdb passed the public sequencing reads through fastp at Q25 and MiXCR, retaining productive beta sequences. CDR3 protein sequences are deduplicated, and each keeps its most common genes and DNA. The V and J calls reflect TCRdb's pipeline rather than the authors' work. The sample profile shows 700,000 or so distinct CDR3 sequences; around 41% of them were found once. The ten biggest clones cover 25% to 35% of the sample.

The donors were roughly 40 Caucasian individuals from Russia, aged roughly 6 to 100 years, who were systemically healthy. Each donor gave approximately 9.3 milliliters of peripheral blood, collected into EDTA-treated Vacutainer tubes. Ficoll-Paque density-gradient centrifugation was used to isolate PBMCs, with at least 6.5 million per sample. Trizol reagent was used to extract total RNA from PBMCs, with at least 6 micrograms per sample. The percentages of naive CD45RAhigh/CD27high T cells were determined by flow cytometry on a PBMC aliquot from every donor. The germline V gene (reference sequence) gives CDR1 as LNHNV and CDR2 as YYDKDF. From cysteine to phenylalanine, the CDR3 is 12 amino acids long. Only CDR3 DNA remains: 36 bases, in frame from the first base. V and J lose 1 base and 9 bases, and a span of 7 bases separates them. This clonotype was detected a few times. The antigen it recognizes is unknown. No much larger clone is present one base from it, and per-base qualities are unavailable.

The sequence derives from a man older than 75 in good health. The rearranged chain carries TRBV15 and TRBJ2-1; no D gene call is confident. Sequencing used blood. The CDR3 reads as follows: CATSRGRSEQFF. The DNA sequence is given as TGTGCCACCAGCAGAGGACGAAGTGAGCAGTTCTTC.